A selection of T cell receptor beta chains follows, all from one sample in a study of long-term antiretroviral therapy in people with HIV. The method was immunoSEQ multiplex PCR; TCRdb's version includes in-frame clones alone and lacks a portion of them. The sample contains fewer than 25,000 clones, approximately 86% of which appear only once. Material: unsorted PBMCs, obtained at the start of antiretroviral therapy. The receptors originated from a man over 45 with HIV. Both conserved end residues are part of each CDR3. Fields, in order: D gene, J gene, CDR3 length, V gene, clone size, CDR3 protein, CDR3 DNA. The D gene is left open where the match is weak. For some rows the clone size is stated as once, few or many, or as a class when expanded; others skip it.

D gene: TRBD1
J gene: TRBJ2-5
CDR3 length: 14
V gene: TRBV5-1
clone size: .
CDR3 protein: CASSHRGSGETQYF
CDR3 DNA: TGCGCCAGCAGCCACAGGGGTTCCGGGGAGACCCAGTACTTC

D gene: .
J gene: TRBJ2-2
CDR3 length: 14
V gene: TRBV10-3
clone size: .
CDR3 protein: CAIRQGREDGELFF
CDR3 DNA: TGTGCCATCAGGCAGGGCCGGGAAGACGGGGAGCTGTTTTTT

D gene: .
J gene: TRBJ2-6
CDR3 length: 15
V gene: TRBV18
clone size: .
CDR3 protein: CASLQGISGANVLTF
CDR3 DNA: TGTGCCAGCTTACAGGGAATCTCTGGGGCCAACGTCCTGACTTTC

D gene: TRBD1
J gene: TRBJ2-2
CDR3 length: 14
V gene: TRBV7-1
clone size: .
CDR3 protein: CASSSMGTGGKLFF
CDR3 DNA: TGTGCCAGCAGCTCGATGGGGACAGGGGGGAAGCTGTTTTTT

D gene: .
J gene: TRBJ2-7
CDR3 length: 15
V gene: TRBV5-6
clone size: .
CDR3 protein: CASSLGPAASYEQYF
CDR3 DNA: TGTGCCAGCAGCTTGGGGCCGGCGGCGTCCTACGAGCAGTACTTC

D gene: .
J gene: TRBJ1-6
CDR3 length: 13
V gene: TRBV28
clone size: .
CDR3 protein: CASTALRTAPLHF
CDR3 DNA: TGTGCCAGCACTGCACTCAGGACTGCACCCCTCCACTTT

D gene: .
J gene: TRBJ1-6
CDR3 length: 13
V gene: TRBV10-1
clone size: .
CDR3 protein: CASSPGIGSPLHF
CDR3 DNA: TGCGCCAGCAGTCCGGGCATTGGGTCACCCCTCCACTTT

D gene: TRBD1
J gene: TRBJ2-2
CDR3 length: 14
V gene: TRBV9
clone size: once
CDR3 protein: CASSQDRALGELFF
CDR3 DNA: TGTGCCAGCAGCCAGGACAGGGCACTGGGGGAGCTGTTTTTT

D gene: TRBD1
J gene: TRBJ1-1
CDR3 length: 14
V gene: TRBV5-1
clone size: .
CDR3 protein: CASSWTGRNTEAFF
CDR3 DNA: TGCGCCAGCAGCTGGACAGGGAGGAACACTGAAGCTTTCTTT

D gene: TRBD1
J gene: TRBJ2-1
CDR3 length: 15
V gene: TRBV30
clone size: once
CDR3 protein: CACQPGTGEHNEQFF
CDR3 DNA: TGTGCCTGCCAACCGGGGACAGGGGAACACAATGAGCAGTTCTTC

D gene: TRBD1
J gene: TRBJ1-2
CDR3 length: 14
V gene: TRBV4-1
clone size: .
CDR3 protein: CASSRGRGIYGYTF
CDR3 DNA: TGCGCCAGCAGCCGGGGCAGGGGGATCTATGGCTACACCTTC

D gene: .
J gene: TRBJ1-1
CDR3 length: 17
V gene: TRBV25-1
clone size: .
CDR3 protein: CASSDWDRQTLNTEAFF
CDR3 DNA: TGTGCCAGCAGTGACTGGGACCGACAGACCTTGAACACTGAAGCTTTCTTT

D gene: .
J gene: TRBJ1-1
CDR3 length: 15
V gene: TRBV19
clone size: .
CDR3 protein: CASTPGGGAGTEAFF
CDR3 DNA: TGTGCCAGTACCCCCGGTGGGGGGGCAGGCACTGAAGCTTTCTTT

D gene: TRBD1
J gene: TRBJ2-7
CDR3 length: 13
V gene: TRBV27
clone size: few
CDR3 protein: CASSRQGPYEQYF
CDR3 DNA: TGTGCCAGCAGTCGACAGGGTCCATACGAGCAGTACTTC

D gene: .
J gene: TRBJ1-3
CDR3 length: 17
V gene: TRBV11-2
clone size: .
CDR3 protein: CASSFDGTVLSGNTIYF
CDR3 DNA: TGTGCCAGCAGCTTTGATGGAACAGTGCTCTCTGGAAACACCATATATTTT

D gene: TRBD1
J gene: TRBJ1-5
CDR3 length: 15
V gene: TRBV15
clone size: few
CDR3 protein: CATSQGVQSNQPQHF
CDR3 DNA: TGTGCCACCTCCCAGGGGGTCCAAAGCAATCAGCCCCAGCATTTT

D gene: TRBD2
J gene: TRBJ2-1
CDR3 length: 16
V gene: TRBV10-2
clone size: .
CDR3 protein: CASSVELAGTNNEQFF
CDR3 DNA: TGCGCCAGCAGTGTAGAACTAGCGGGGACCAACAATGAGCAGTTCTTC

D gene: TRBD2
J gene: TRBJ2-5
CDR3 length: 11
V gene: TRBV30
clone size: .
CDR3 protein: CAWMASGTQYF
CDR3 DNA: TGTGCCTGGATGGCTAGCGGGACCCAGTACTTC

D gene: TRBD2
J gene: TRBJ2-7
CDR3 length: 18
V gene: TRBV11-2
clone size: few
CDR3 protein: CASSHNGLAGGRGYEQYF
CDR3 DNA: TGTGCCAGCAGCCACAATGGACTAGCGGGAGGGCGAGGCTACGAGCAGTACTTC

D gene: .
J gene: TRBJ2-7
CDR3 length: 15
V gene: TRBV11-3
clone size: .
CDR3 protein: CASSPTLTWGYEQYF
CDR3 DNA: TGTGCCAGCAGTCCTACTCTAACTTGGGGTTACGAGCAGTACTTC

D gene: TRBD1
J gene: TRBJ2-7
CDR3 length: 15
V gene: TRBV18
clone size: .
CDR3 protein: CASSPAGTGGWEQYF
CDR3 DNA: TGTGCCAGCTCACCGGCCGGGACAGGGGGTTGGGAGCAGTACTTC

D gene: .
J gene: TRBJ2-5
CDR3 length: 15
V gene: TRBV4-1
clone size: .
CDR3 protein: CASSQVGRQKETQYF
CDR3 DNA: TGCGCCAGCAGCCAAGTTGGGAGACAGAAAGAGACCCAGTACTTC

D gene: .
J gene: TRBJ1-5
CDR3 length: 13
V gene: TRBV15
clone size: few
CDR3 protein: CATSGDHNQPQHF
CDR3 DNA: TGTGCCACCAGCGGGGACCATAATCAGCCCCAGCATTTT

D gene: .
J gene: TRBJ2-5
CDR3 length: 14
V gene: TRBV5-6
clone size: .
CDR3 protein: CASSLWGAQETQYF
CDR3 DNA: TGTGCCAGCAGCTTGTGGGGGGCCCAAGAGACCCAGTACTTC

D gene: .
J gene: TRBJ2-7
CDR3 length: 15
V gene: TRBV10-3
clone size: .
CDR3 protein: CAISESGDTSYEQYF
CDR3 DNA: TGTGCCATCAGTGAGTCGGGGGACACCTCCTACGAGCAGTACTTC

D gene: TRBD1
J gene: TRBJ1-1
CDR3 length: 13
V gene: TRBV30
clone size: .
CDR3 protein: CAWRTGRSTEAFF
CDR3 DNA: TGTGCCTGGCGGACAGGGCGGAGTACTGAAGCTTTCTTT

D gene: .
J gene: TRBJ1-4
CDR3 length: 15
V gene: TRBV14
clone size: .
CDR3 protein: CASSQALGTNEKLFF
CDR3 DNA: TGTGCCAGCAGCCAAGCGTTGGGAACTAATGAAAAACTGTTTTTT

D gene: .
J gene: TRBJ1-1
CDR3 length: 17
V gene: TRBV11-2
clone size: .
CDR3 protein: CASSLGGFRQTNTEAFF
CDR3 DNA: TGTGCCAGCAGCTTAGGAGGGTTTCGGCAGACGAACACTGAAGCTTTCTTT

D gene: TRBD1
J gene: TRBJ2-7
CDR3 length: 16
V gene: TRBV28
clone size: few
CDR3 protein: CASSSPRTGGVYEQYF
CDR3 DNA: TGTGCCAGCAGCTCACCCCGGACAGGGGGCGTGTACGAGCAGTACTTC

D gene: TRBD1
J gene: TRBJ2-1
CDR3 length: 15
V gene: TRBV4-3
clone size: .
CDR3 protein: CASSQWDSAYDEQFF
CDR3 DNA: TGCGCCAGCAGCCAATGGGACAGCGCCTACGATGAGCAGTTCTTC

D gene: .
J gene: TRBJ2-7
CDR3 length: 16
V gene: TRBV19
clone size: .
CDR3 protein: CASSIALGFAAYEQYF
CDR3 DNA: TGTGCCAGTAGTATAGCCCTCGGGTTCGCAGCCTACGAGCAGTACTTC

D gene: .
J gene: TRBJ2-3
CDR3 length: 14
V gene: TRBV9
clone size: .
CDR3 protein: CASSVGDHTDTQYF
CDR3 DNA: TGTGCCAGCAGCGTAGGTGACCACACAGATACGCAGTATTTT